What follows describes a single TCR beta chain. The antigen remains unidentified. The PCR ran on 60 Vbeta and 13 Jbeta primers. Using immunoSEQ multiplex PCR, the repertoire was profiled, and TCRdb retains in-frame clones only, with some absent. The table includes approximately 27,000 clones, about 70% detected once. This entry is derived from a study of cytomegalovirus exposure and HLA in healthy donors. This CDR3 contains 14 residues. Germline values: CDR1 MNHEY, CDR2 SVGAGI. The V and J ends lost 6 bases and 0 bases respectively, with 9 bases between them. Findings of the study overall: A missense variant in DCLRE1C was later tied to TCR beta V- and J-gene trimming. Most TCR beta V segments were productive about 90% or about 30% of the time in an earlier analysis. The classifier, whose performance was assessed in both the original and validation cohorts, reportedly diagnosed cytomegalovirus status with high specificity and sensitivity.

The TCR comes from a woman in her forties or fifties in good health and CMV-seronegative. Sequences were obtained from PBMCs. V usage is TRBV6-5 and J usage is TRBJ1-5; no clear D gene. The CDR3 loop reads CASSQTYSNQPQHF. In DNA form, the CDR3 reads TGTGCCAGCAGCCAGACTTATAGCAATCAGCCCCAGCATTTT.